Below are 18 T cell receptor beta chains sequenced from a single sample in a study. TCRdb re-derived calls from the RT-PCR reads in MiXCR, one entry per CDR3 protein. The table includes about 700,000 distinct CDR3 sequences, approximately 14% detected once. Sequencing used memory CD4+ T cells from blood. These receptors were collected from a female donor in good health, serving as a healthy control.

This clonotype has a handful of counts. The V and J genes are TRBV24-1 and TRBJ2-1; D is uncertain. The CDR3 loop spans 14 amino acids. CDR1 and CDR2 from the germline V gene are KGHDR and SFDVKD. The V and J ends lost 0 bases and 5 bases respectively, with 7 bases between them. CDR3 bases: TGTGCCACCAGTGATTTGATGGGAAACAATGAGCAGTTCTTC. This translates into CATSDLMGNNEQFF.

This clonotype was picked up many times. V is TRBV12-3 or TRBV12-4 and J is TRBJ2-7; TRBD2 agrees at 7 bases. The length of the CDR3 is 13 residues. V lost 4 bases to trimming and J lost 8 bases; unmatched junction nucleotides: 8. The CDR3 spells CASSSKTGTKQYF. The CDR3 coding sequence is TGTGCCAGCAGTTCCAAAACCGGGACTAAGCAGTACTTC.

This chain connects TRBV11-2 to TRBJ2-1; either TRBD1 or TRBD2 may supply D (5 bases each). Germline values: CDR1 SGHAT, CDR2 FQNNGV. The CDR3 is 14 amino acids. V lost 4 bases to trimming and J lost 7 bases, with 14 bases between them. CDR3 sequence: CASSSPSGGNEQFF. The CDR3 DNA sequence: TGTGCCAGCAGCTCCCCCTCTGGGGGTAATGAGCAGTTCTTC.

The CDR3 sequence: CASSYSDGPRSSPLHF. In DNA form, the CDR3 reads TGTGCCAGCAGCTATTCGGACGGTCCGCGGAGTTCACCCCTCCACTTT. The chain uses TRBV6-5 and TRBJ1-6; D unresolved. The V gene's germline CDR1 is MNHEY and CDR2 SVGAGI. Trimming shortened V by 6 bases and J by 9 bases, and 21 bases separated the two germline ends. CDR3 length: 16 residues.

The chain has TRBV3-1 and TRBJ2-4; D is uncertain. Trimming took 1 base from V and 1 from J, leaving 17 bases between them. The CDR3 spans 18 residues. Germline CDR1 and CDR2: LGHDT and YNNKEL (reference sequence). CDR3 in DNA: TGTGCCAGCAGCCAAGGTGTTTTTGGCCAACTGGCCAAAAACATTCAGTACTTC. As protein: CASSQGVFGQLAKNIQYF.

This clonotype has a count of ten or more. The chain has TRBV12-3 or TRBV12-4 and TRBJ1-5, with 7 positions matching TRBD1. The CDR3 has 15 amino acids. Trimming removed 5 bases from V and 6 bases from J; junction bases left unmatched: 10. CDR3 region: CASSTRQGLTQPQHF. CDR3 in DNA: TGTGCCAGCAGTACCCGACAGGGCTTGACTCAGCCCCAGCATTTT.

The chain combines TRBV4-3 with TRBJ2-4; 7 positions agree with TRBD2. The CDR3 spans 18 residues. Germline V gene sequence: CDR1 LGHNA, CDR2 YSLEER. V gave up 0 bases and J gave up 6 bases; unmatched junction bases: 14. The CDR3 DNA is TGCGCCAGCAGCCAAGAGTGGTGGCGGGAGCGGGCAGGAAACATTCAGTACTTC. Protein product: CASSQEWWRERAGNIQYF.

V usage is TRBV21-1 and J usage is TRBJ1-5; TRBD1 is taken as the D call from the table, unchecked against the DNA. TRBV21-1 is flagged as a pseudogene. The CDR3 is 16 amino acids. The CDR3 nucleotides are TGTGCCAGCAGCACGCGTGTGGAAGCCCTGGGGCAGCCCCAGCATTTT. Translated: CASSTRVEALGQPQHF.

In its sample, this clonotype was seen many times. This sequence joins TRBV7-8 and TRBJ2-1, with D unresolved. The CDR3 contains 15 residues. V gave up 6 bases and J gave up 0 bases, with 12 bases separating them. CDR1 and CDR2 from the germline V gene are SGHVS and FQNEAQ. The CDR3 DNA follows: TGTGCCAGCAGTTCAGGCCTGAGCTCCTACAATGAGCAGTTCTTC. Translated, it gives CASSSGLSSYNEQFF.

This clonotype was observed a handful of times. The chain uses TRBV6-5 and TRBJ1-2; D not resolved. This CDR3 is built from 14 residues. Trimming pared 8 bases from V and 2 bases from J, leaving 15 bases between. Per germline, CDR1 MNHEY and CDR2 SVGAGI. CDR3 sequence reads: CASQNPGPNYGYTF. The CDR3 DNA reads TGTGCCAGCCAGAACCCAGGCCCAAACTATGGCTACACCTTC.

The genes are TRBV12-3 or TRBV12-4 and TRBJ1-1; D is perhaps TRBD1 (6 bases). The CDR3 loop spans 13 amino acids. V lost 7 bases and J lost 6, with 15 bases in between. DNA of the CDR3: TGTGCCAGCATCTTAATAGGGGGGGCTGAAGCTTTCTTT. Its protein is CASILIGGAEAFF.

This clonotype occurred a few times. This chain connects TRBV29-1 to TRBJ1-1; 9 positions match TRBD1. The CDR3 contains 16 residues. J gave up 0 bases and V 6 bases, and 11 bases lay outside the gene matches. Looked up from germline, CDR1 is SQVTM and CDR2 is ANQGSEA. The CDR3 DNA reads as TGCAGCGTCGGACAGGGGACGCGAACATTGAACACTGAAGCTTTCTTT. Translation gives CSVGQGTRTLNTEAFF.

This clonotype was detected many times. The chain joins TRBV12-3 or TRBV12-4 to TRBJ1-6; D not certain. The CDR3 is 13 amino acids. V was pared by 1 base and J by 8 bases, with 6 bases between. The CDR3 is CASSLERYSPLHF. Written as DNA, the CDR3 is TGTGCCAGCAGTTTAGAGCGGTATTCACCCCTCCACTTT.

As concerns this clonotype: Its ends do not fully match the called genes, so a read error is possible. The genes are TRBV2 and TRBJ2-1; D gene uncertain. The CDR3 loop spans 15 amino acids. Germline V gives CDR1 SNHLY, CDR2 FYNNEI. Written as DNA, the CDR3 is TGTGCCAGCAGTACACGGGTCCCAGCTTACAGTGAGCAGTTCTTC. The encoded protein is CASSTRVPAYSEQFF.

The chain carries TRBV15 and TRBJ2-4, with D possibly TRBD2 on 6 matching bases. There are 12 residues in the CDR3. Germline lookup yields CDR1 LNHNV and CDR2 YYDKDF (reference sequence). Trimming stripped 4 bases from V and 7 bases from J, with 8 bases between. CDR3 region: CATSNRGNIQYF. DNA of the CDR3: TGTGCCACCAGCAACCGGGGGAACATTCAGTACTTC.

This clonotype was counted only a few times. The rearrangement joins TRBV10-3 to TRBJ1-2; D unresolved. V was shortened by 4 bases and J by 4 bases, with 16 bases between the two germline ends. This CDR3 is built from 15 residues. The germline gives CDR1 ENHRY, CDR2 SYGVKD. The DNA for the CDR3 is TGTGCCATCAGTGCAACCTCCGGACCGTCCTATGGCTACACCTTC. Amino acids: CAISATSGPSYGYTF.

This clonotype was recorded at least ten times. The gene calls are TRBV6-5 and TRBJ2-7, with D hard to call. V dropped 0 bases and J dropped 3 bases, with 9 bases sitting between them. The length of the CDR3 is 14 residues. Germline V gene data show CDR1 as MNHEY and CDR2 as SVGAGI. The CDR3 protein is CASSYSIGRYEQYF. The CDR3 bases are TGTGCCAGCAGTTACTCGATAGGACGCTACGAGCAGTACTTC.

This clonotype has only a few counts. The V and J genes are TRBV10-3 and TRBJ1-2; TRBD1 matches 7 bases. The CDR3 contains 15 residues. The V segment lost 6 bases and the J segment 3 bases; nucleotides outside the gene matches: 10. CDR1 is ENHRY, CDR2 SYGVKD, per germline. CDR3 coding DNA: TGTGCCATCAGGACTGACTCCGGGACAGACTATGGCTACACCTTC. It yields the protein CAIRTDSGTDYGYTF.